Here is one T cell receptor (beta chain) with its context. This sample's time point: patch test 3, about 24 weeks after DPC sensitization. Documented treatment: therapeutic diphenylcyclopropenone sensitization with weekly scalp DPC. The record originates from a study of human T cells and chemical hapten exposure. Via MiXCR, TCRdb re-called the RACE reads, giving one row per CDR3 protein. The data show some 89,000 distinct CDR3 sequences, roughly a quarter seen once. Germline CDR1 DFQATT, CDR2 SNEGSKA (reference sequence). Trimming pared 0 bases from V and 5 bases from J, leaving 14 bases between. This CDR3 has 14 residues.

Here the sequenced sample was whole blood, taken in connection with sensitization to the hapten diphenylcyclopropenone (DPC). The chain joins TRBV20-1 to TRBJ2-7, with a tentative D call TRBD2 (6 bases). This TCR came from a man aged 35 to 55 with alopecia areata. Some clones in this sample may be carry-over from other donors' samples. DNA of the CDR3: TGCAGTGCTAGAGATCTGGGACTCCCTGACGAGCAGTACTTC. It yields the protein CSARDLGLPDEQYF.